The next 15 T cell receptor beta chains were all read from a single sample in a study of CD8+ T cells in alopecia areata. Stated treatment: oral pan-JAK inhibitor, 5-10 mg twice daily. cDNA serving as the sequencing template came from extracted, reverse transcribed RNA. Assay used: immunoSEQ multiplex PCR; TCRdb lists only in-frame clones, some missing. Of about 190,000 clones listed, more than 55% are singletons. Here the sequenced sample was CD4+ T cells sorted from blood, taken at week 4, from a patient treated with tofacitinib. These receptors all stem from a human donor with alopecia areata.

In its sample, this clone was seen many times. J is TRBJ2-3 and V is TRBV7-8; 9 nucleotides agree with TRBD2. The junction had 4 bases not matched to a gene; V was cut back by 2 bases and J by 4 bases. The CDR3 runs 15 residues. From germline, CDR1 is SGHVS and CDR2 FQNEAQ. In nucleotides, the CDR3 is TGTGCCAGCAGCTTAACCGGGACTAGCTCAGATACGCAGTATTTT. Protein product: CASSLTGTSSDTQYF.

This clone appeared once. The chain employs TRBV30 and TRBJ2-4; TRBD1 aligns across 8 bases. CDR3 length: 14 residues. Germline CDR1 reads GTSNPN; CDR2 reads SVGIG (reference sequence). The V gene end was trimmed by 0 bases and the J gene end by 9 bases; junction bases not matched to a gene: 7. This chain's CDR3 is CAWSVRGQGAIQYF. The CDR3 nucleotides are TGTGCCTGGAGTGTACGGGGGCAGGGGGCCATTCAGTACTTC.

The V call is TRBV14, the J call TRBJ2-5; 8 positions match TRBD2. CDR1 is SGHDN and CDR2 is FVKESK in the germline V gene. With 0 bases clipped from V and 4 bases from J, the junction kept 10 bases outside the gene matches. The CDR3 sequence is 17 residues long. The CDR3 bases are TGTGCCAGCAGCCAAGAACGGTCCAGCGGGAGTGGAGAGACCCAGTACTTC. Protein sequence: CASSQERSSGSGETQYF.

The chain recombines TRBV11-1 with TRBJ1-1; D is perhaps TRBD1 (6 bases). The CDR3 totals 16 residues. Germline V gene lookup returns CDR1 SGHAT and CDR2 FQDESV (reference sequence). Trimming left V 5 bases short and J 0 bases short, with 16 bases between. For the CDR3, the DNA is TGTGCCAGCAGCCCCCAGGACAGCGCCATGAACACTGAAGCTTTCTTT. Amino acid sequence: CASSPQDSAMNTEAFF.

The chain links TRBV30 to TRBJ1-1; 8 bases fit TRBD1. The junction had 5 bases not matched to a gene; V was cut back by 1 base and J by 4 bases. Germline V CDR1 and CDR2: GTSNPN, SVGIG (reference sequence). The CDR3 is 14 residues long. The CDR3 DNA is TGTGCCTGGAGTGAGGGAGACAGGGGCACTGAAGCTTTCTTT. The encoded protein is CAWSEGDRGTEAFF.

The chain couples TRBV30 to TRBJ1-5; no firm D call. The germline V gene encodes CDR1 GTSNPN and CDR2 SVGIG (reference sequence). The CDR3 length is 13 residues. The V and J ends lost 1 base and 1 base respectively, with 5 bases between them. This CDR3 reads CAWSADSNQPQHF. The CDR3 DNA reads TGTGCCTGGAGTGCCGACAGCAATCAGCCCCAGCATTTT.

This clone was seen a handful of times. V is TRBV29-1 and J is TRBJ2-3; 10 bases fit TRBD2. Trimming took 3 bases from V and 7 from J; bases not matched to a gene: 4. The CDR3 is made up of 13 amino acids. Germline CDR1 SQVTM, CDR2 ANQGSEA. CDR3 in amino acids: CSVDSSGSNTQYF. The CDR3 nucleotides are TGCAGCGTTGACTCTAGCGGGAGTAATACGCAGTATTTT.

The chain links TRBV10-3 to TRBJ2-1; D call uncertain. CDR1 ENHRY and CDR2 SYGVKD come from the germline V gene. Between the trimmed V and J ends, which lost 6 bases and 7 bases, there was a span of 10 bases. The CDR3 is 12 amino acids. The chain's CDR3 is CAISEQRNEQFF. The CDR3 DNA reads as TGTGCCATCAGCGAACAGAGGAATGAGCAGTTCTTC.

This clone has a handful of counts. The chain combines TRBV4-1 with TRBJ2-7, with 7 nucleotides matching TRBD2. The length of the CDR3 is 16 residues. The germline gives CDR1 MGHRA, CDR2 YSYEKL. The ends lost 0 bases at V and 5 bases at J; junction bases unmatched: 10. The CDR3 DNA sequence: TGCGCCAGCAGCCAAGATAGGGCGGGAGACGACGACGAGCAGTACTTC. This gives the protein CASSQDRAGDDDEQYF.

The rearrangement links TRBV29-1 to TRBJ2-4; D is perhaps TRBD1 (6 bases). CDR1 is SQVTM, CDR2 ANQGSEA, per germline. This CDR3 is 14 amino acids long. Trimming shortened V by 4 bases and J by 1 base, and 11 bases separated the two germline ends. The CDR3 DNA sequence: TGCAGCGTTGTGGGGGCTTGGGCCAAAAACATTCAGTACTTC. The encoded protein is CSVVGAWAKNIQYF.

CDR3 in DNA: TGCGCCAGCTGGCCCCTGTCGGGGATGCCCAATGAGCAGTTCTTC. Protein: CASWPLSGMPNEQFF. V and J are TRBV5-1 and TRBJ2-1; D may be TRBD2 (5 bases). This CDR3 comprises 15 residues. From germline, CDR1 is SGHRS and CDR2 YFSETQ. Trimming pared 7 bases from V and 6 bases from J, leaving 20 bases between.

The rearrangement joins TRBV27 to TRBJ2-5, with 16 bases that match TRBD2. This CDR3 has 18 amino acids. CDR1 and CDR2 (germline): MNHEY, SMNVEV (reference sequence). The J segment lost 7 bases and the V segment lost 0 bases, leaving 8 bases of the junction unmatched. CDR3 region: CASSLSGGLAGGEGTQYF. The DNA of the CDR3 is TGTGCCAGCAGTTTATCGGGGGGACTAGCGGGAGGGGAAGGGACCCAGTACTTC.

V is TRBV2 and J is TRBJ1-5; perhaps TRBD1 as D (5 bases). Trimming took 8 bases from V and 3 from J, leaving 11 bases between them. The germline CDR1 and CDR2 sequences are SNHLY and FYNNEI. This CDR3 has 13 amino acids. Written as DNA, the CDR3 is TGTGCCAGCCGACCGGACAACAATCAGCCCCAGCATTTT. This translates into CASRPDNNQPQHF.

The table lists this clone with a few counts. This chain connects TRBV9 to TRBJ2-3; TRBD2 agrees at 9 bases. Germline CDR1 SGDLS, CDR2 YYNGEE. V lost 3 bases and J lost 4; bases outside the gene matches: 9. The CDR3 has 16 residues. In nucleotides, the CDR3 is TGTGCCAGCAGCGCTAGCGGGACCTGGCCCTCAGATACGCAGTATTTT. It yields the protein CASSASGTWPSDTQYF.

This sequence joins TRBV5-1 and TRBJ1-4; D unresolved. This CDR3 spans 14 amino acids. CDR1 SGHRS and CDR2 YFSETQ come from the germline V gene. Trimming pared 1 base from V and 8 bases from J, leaving 12 bases between. As DNA, the CDR3 is TGCGCCAGCAGCTTGTTCGGGCCAAAGGAAAAACTGTTTTTT. It codes for CASSLFGPKEKLFF.